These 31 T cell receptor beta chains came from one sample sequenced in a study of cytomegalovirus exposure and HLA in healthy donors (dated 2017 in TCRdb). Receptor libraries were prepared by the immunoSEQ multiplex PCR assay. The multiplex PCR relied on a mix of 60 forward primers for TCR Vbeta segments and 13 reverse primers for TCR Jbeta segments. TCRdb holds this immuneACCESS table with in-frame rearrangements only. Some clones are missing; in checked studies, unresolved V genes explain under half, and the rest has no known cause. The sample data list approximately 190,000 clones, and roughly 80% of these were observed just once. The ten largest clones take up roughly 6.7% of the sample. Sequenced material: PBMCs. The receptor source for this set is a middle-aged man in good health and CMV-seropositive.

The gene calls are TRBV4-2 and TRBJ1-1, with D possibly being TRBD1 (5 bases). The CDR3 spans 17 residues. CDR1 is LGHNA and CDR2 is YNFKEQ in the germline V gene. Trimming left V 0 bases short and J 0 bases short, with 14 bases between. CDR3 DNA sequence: TGTGCCAGCAGCCAAGATATCGGAAGGACAATGAACACTGAAGCTTTCTTT. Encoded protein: CASSQDIGRTMNTEAFF.

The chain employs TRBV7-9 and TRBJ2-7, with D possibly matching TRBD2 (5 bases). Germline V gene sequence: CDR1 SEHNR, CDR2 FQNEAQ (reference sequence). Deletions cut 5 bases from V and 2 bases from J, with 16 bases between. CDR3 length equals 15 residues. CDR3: CASSPPTGMAYEQYF. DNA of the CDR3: TGTGCCAGCAGCCCTCCCACGGGAATGGCCTACGAGCAGTACTTC.

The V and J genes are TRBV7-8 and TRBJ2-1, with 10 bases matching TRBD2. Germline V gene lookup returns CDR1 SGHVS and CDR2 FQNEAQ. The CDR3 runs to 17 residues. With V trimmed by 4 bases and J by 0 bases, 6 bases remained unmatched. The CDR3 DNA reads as TGTGCCAGCAGCTCGTCGGGACTAGCGTTCTCCTACAATGAGCAGTTCTTC. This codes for CASSSSGLAFSYNEQFF.

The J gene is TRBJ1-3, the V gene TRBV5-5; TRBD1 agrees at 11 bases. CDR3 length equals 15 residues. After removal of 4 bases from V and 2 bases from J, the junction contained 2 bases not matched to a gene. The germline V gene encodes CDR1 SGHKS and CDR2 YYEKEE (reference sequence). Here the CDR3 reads CASSRTGGPGNTIYF. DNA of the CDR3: TGTGCCAGCAGCCGGACAGGGGGCCCTGGAAACACCATATATTTT.

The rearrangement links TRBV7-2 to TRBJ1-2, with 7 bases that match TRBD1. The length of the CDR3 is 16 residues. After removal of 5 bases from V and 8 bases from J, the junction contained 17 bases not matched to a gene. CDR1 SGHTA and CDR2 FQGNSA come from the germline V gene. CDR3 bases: TGTGCCAGCAGCCCGTCATTACTTGGAGGGGGCGGGGGCTACACCTTC. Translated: CASSPSLLGGGGGYTF.

The CDR3 protein is CASSPGQGPTYEQYF. As DNA, the CDR3 is TGTGCCAGCAGCCCCGGACAGGGGCCGACATACGAGCAGTACTTC. The rearrangement links TRBV13 to TRBJ2-7; 9 bases are a match to TRBD1. There are 15 residues in the CDR3. V lost 5 bases to trimming and J lost 4 bases; unmatched junction nucleotides: 9. CDR1 PRHDT and CDR2 FYEKMQ come from the germline V gene (reference sequence).

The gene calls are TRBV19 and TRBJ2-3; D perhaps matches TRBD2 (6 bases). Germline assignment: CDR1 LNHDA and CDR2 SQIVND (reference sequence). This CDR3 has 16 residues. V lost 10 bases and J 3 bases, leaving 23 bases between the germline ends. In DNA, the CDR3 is TGTGCCATATGGGGAGGTTGCCGTCAGGCTACAGATACGCAGTATTTT. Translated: CAIWGGCRQATDTQYF.

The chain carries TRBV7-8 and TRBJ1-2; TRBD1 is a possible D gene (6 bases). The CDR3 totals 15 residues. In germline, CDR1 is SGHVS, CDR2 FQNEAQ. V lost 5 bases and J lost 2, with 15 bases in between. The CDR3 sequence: CASSPSRTGNYGYTF. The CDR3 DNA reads TGTGCCAGCAGCCCTTCACGTACAGGGAACTATGGCTACACCTTC. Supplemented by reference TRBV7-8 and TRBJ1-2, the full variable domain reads GAGVSQSPRYKVAKRGQDVALRCDPISGHVSLFWYQQALGQGPEFLTYFQNEAQLDKSGLPSDRFFAERPEGSVSTLKIQRTQQEDSAVYLCASSPSRTGNYGYTFGSGTRLTVV.

CDR3 amino acids: CASRRGLGDTEAFF. The CDR3 nucleotides read TGTGCCAGCAGACGAGGCCTCGGCGACACTGAAGCTTTCTTT. The chain recombines TRBV7-3 with TRBJ1-1; D remains ambiguous. V lost 6 bases and J 3 bases, leaving 14 bases between the germline ends. The CDR3 spans 14 residues. CDR1 and CDR2 from the germline V gene are SGHTA and FQGTGA. Supplemented by reference TRBV7-3 and TRBJ1-1, the full variable domain reads GAGVSQTPSNKVTEKGKYVELRCDPISGHTALYWYRQSLGQGPEFLIYFQGTGAADDSGLPNDRFFAVRPEGSVSTLKIQRTERGDSAVYLCASRRGLGDTEAFFGQGTRLTVV.

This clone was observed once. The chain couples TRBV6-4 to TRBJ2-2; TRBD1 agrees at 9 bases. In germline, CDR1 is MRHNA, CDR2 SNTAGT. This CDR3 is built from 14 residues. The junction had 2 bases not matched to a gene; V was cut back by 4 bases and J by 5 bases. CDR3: CASSAQGATGELFF. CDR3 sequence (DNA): TGTGCCAGCAGTGCACAGGGGGCAACCGGGGAGCTGTTTTTT.

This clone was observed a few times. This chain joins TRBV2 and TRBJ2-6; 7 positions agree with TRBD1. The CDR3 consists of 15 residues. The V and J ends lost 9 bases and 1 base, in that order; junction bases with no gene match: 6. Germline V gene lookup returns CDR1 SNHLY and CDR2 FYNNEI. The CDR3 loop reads CARGQANSGANVLTF. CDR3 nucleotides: TGTGCCAGAGGACAGGCCAATTCTGGGGCCAACGTCCTGACTTTC.

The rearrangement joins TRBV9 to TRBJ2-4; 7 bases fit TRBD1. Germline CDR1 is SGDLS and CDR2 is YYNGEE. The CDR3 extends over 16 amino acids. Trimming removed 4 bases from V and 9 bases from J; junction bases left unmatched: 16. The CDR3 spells CASSPLRQGQWGIQYF. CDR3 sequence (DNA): TGTGCCAGCAGCCCACTTAGACAGGGACAATGGGGCATTCAGTACTTC.

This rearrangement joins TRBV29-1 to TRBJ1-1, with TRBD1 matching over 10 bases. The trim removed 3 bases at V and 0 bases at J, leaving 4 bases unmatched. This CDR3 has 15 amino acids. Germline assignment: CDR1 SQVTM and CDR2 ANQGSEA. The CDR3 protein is CSVDPGTGVNTEAFF. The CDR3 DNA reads TGCAGCGTTGATCCCGGGACAGGGGTGAACACTGAAGCTTTCTTT.

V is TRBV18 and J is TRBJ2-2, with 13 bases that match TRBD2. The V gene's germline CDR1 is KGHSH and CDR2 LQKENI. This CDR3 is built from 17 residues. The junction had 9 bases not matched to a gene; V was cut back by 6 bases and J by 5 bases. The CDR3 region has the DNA TGTGCCAGCTCGGCCCCGGGACTAGCGGGGTGGACCGGGGAGCTGTTTTTT. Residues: CASSAPGLAGWTGELFF.

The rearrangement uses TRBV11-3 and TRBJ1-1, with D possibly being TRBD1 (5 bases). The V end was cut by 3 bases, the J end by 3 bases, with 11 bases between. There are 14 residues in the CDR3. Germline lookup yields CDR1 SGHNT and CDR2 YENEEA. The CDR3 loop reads CASSLKGWDTEAFF. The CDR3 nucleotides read TGTGCCAGCAGCTTGAAGGGGTGGGACACTGAAGCTTTCTTT.

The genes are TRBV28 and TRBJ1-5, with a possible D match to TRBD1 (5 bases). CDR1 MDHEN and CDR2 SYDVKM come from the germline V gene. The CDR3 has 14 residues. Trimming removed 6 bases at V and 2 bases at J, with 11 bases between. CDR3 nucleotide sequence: TGTGCCAGCAGAAGGGGTCAAGGCAATCAGCCCCAGCATTTT. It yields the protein CASRRGQGNQPQHF.

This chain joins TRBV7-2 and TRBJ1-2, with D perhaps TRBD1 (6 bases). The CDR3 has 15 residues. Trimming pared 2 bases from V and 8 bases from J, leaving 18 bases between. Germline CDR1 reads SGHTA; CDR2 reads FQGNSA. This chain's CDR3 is CASSLLLGGAYGYTF. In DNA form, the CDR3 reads TGTGCCAGCAGCTTACTACTAGGGGGGGCGTACGGCTACACCTTC.

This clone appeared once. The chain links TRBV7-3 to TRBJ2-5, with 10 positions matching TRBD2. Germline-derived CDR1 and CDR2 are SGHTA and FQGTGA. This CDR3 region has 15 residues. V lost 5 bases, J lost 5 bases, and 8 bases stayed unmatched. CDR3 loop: CASSVSGGALETQYF. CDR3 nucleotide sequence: TGTGCCAGCAGCGTAAGCGGGGGGGCCCTGGAGACCCAGTACTTC.

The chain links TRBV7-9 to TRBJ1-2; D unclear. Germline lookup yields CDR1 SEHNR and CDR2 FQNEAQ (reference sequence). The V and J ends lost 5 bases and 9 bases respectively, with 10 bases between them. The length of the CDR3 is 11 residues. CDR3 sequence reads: CASSLSSSYTF. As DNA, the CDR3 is TGTGCCAGCAGCCTGTCATCTAGCTACACCTTC.

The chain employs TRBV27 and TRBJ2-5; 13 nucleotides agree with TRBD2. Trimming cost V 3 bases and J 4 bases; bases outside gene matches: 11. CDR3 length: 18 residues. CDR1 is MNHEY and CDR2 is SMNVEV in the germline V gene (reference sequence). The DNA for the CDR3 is TGTGCCAGCAGTTTCCTCCCGACTAGCGGGGGGCCGGTAGAGACCCAGTACTTC. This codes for CASSFLPTSGGPVETQYF.

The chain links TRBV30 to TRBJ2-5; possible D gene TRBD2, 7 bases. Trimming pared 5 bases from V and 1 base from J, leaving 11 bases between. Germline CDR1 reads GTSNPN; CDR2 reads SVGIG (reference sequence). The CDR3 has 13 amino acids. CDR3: CAWGGAVQETQYF. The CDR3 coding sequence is TGTGCCTGGGGGGGGGCGGTCCAAGAGACCCAGTACTTC.

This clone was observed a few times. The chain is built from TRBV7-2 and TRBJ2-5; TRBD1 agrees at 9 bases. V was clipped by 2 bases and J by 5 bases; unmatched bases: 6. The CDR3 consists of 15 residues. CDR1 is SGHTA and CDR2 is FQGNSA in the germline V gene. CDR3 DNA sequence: TGTGCCAGCAGCTTAATTCCTACAGGGGGCGAGACCCAGTACTTC. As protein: CASSLIPTGGETQYF.

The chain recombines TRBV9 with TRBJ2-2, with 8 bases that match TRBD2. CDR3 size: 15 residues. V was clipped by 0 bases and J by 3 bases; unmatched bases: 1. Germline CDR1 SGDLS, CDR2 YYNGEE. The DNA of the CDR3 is TGTGCCAGCAGCGTAGCGGGGGGGTACACCGGGGAGCTGTTTTTT. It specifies CASSVAGGYTGELFF. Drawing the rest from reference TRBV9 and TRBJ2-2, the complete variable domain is DSGVTQTPKHLITATGQRVTLRCSPRSGDLSVYWYQQSLDQGLQFLIQYYNGEERAKGNILERFSAQQFPDLHSELNLSSLELGDSALYFCASSVAGGYTGELFFGEGSRLTVL.

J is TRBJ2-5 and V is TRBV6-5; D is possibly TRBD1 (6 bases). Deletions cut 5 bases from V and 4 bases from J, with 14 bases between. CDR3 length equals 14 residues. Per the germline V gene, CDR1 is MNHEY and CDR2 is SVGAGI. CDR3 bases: TGTGCCAGCAGTGTGGACAGCAGGGGAGAGACCCAGTACTTC. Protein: CASSVDSRGETQYF.

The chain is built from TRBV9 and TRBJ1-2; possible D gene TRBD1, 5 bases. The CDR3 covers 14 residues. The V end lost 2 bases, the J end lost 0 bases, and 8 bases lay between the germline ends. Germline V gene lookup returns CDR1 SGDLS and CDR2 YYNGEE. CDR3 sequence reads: CASSVQGANYGYTF. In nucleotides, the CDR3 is TGTGCCAGCAGCGTTCAGGGCGCTAACTATGGCTACACCTTC.

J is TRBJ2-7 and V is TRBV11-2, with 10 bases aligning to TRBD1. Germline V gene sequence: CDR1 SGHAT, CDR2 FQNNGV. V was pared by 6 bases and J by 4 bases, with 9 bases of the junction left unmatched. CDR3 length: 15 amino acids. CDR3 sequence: CASSFARDRGYEQYF. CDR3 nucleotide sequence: TGTGCCAGCAGTTTTGCCCGGGACAGGGGTTACGAGCAGTACTTC.

The CDR3 DNA sequence: TGTGCCAGTAGTATACAGGGCCCCATGAACACTGAAGCTTTCTTT. This codes for CASSIQGPMNTEAFF. The rearrangement uses TRBV19 and TRBJ1-1; tentatively, D is TRBD1 (5 bases). This CDR3 spans 15 amino acids. Trimming pared 2 bases from V and 0 bases from J, leaving 10 bases between. CDR1 is LNHDA and CDR2 is SQIVND in the germline V gene (reference sequence). The full variable domain, with the rest looked up from reference TRBV19 and TRBJ1-1, is DGGITQSPKYLFRKEGQNVTLSCEQNLNHDAMYWYRQDPGQGLRLIYYSQIVNDFQKGDIAEGYSVSREKKESFPLTVTSAQKNPTAFYLCASSIQGPMNTEAFFGQGTRLTVV.

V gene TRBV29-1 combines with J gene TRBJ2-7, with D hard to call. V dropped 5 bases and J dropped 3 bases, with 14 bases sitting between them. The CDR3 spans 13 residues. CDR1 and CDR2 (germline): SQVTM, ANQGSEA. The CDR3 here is CSVYPLNGYEQYF. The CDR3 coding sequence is TGCAGCGTTTACCCCCTCAACGGCTACGAGCAGTACTTC.

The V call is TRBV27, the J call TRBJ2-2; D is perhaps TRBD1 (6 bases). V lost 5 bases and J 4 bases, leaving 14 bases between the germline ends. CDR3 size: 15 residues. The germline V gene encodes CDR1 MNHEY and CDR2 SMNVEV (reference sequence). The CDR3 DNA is TGTGCCAGCAGTCTCCACAGGGCTGGCACCGGGGAGCTGTTTTTT. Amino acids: CASSLHRAGTGELFF.

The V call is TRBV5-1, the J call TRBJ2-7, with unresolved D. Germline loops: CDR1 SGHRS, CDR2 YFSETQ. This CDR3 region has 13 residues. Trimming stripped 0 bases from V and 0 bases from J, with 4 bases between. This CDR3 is CASSLGSSYEQYF. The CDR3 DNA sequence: TGCGCCAGCAGCTTGGGCAGCTCCTACGAGCAGTACTTC.

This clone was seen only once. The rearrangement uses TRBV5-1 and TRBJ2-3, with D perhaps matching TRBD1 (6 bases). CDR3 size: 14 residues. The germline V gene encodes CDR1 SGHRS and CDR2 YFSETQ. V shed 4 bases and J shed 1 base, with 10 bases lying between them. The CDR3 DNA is TGCGCCAGCAGCATCGCAGGGGGCACAGATACGCAGTATTTT. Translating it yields CASSIAGGTDTQYF.